This TCR beta chain was sequenced for a study of Ad26.COV2.S vaccination and SARS-CoV-2 variants. The method was immunoSEQ multiplex PCR; TCRdb's version includes in-frame clones alone and lacks a portion of them. The sample yields hundreds of thousands of clones, 75% to 95% seen once. Trimming left V 7 bases short and J 6 bases short, with 18 bases between. Germline lookup yields CDR1 SGHDN and CDR2 FVKESK. The CDR3 loop spans 15 amino acids. Noted treatment: around 19 received Ad26.COV2.S at low or high dose, single or two shots; several received placebo; per-sample allocation not given. Specimens were obtained on day 63 following the first vaccine or placebo injection.

The sequence came from a person between 18 and 60 years old who received the Ad26.COV2.S COVID-19 vaccine or a placebo. This sequence joins TRBV14 and TRBJ1-4; D uncertain. Material: peripheral blood, obtained in a trial of Ad26.COV2.S vaccine versus placebo. This chain's CDR3 is CASKTGLPPDEKLFF. CDR3 DNA sequence: TGTGCCAGCAAGACTGGGCTCCCTCCGGATGAAAAACTGTTTTTT.